This is a list of T cell receptor beta chains from one sample in a study of T cells in localized non-small cell lung cancer. The assay was immunoSEQ multiplex PCR, and TCRdb's table has in-frame clones only and misses some. The data show roughly 3,600 clones, about 22% seen once. Specimen: lung tumor tissue, collected before any cancer treatment. The receptors here all came from a man aged 18 to 55 with stage II lung adenocarcinoma. The CDR3 runs from the conserved cysteine through the conserved F or W. The order of the fields is clone size, V gene, J gene, D gene, CDR3 DNA, CDR3 protein. D genes are given only for firm matches. Only part of the rows carry a size: once, few, many, or a class if the clone is expanded.

>few|TRBV2|TRBJ1-6|NA
TGTGCCAGCAGGGACCTTGGGGGGGGTTCACCCCTCCACTTT
CASRDLGGGSPLHF
>NA|TRBV30|TRBJ2-5|NA
TGTGCCTGGAGTGTAAGAAAGACCCAGTACTTC
CAWSVRKTQYF
>few|TRBV9|TRBJ1-3|NA
TGTGCCAGCAGCTATATGGGATCGGACAGCGGAAACACCATATATTTT
CASSYMGSDSGNTIYF
>NA|TRBV9|TRBJ2-3|TRBD2
TGTGCCAGCAGCGTGAGTAGGCTAGCGGGGGCCACAGATACGCAGTATTTT
CASSVSRLAGATDTQYF
>few|TRBV11-3|TRBJ1-2|TRBD1
TGTGCCAGCAGCTTAATGAGGGGGGACAGTCACTATGGCTACACCTTC
CASSLMRGDSHYGYTF
>medium-sized|TRBV11-3|TRBJ2-3|NA
TGTGCCAGCAGCTTGACTCCCGGGAAAGATACGCAGTATTTT
CASSLTPGKDTQYF
>few|TRBV6-8|TRBJ2-7|TRBD1
TGTGCCAGCAGTCCCCCCGGGACAGGGTACCCCGAGCAGTACTTC
CASSPPGTGYPEQYF
>once|TRBV9|TRBJ2-1|NA
TGTGCCAGTAGCGGCCTTAACAATGAGCAGTTCTTC
CASSGLNNEQFF
>NA|TRBV6-8|TRBJ2-5|NA
TGTGCCAGCAGTTACACCGGGGCTGCGGAGACCCAGTACTTC
CASSYTGAAETQYF
>few|TRBV6-8|TRBJ1-1|NA
TGTGCCAGCAGTTATCATTTTAGGGGCGGCGTAAGGGACAACACTGAAGCTTTCTTT
CASSYHFRGGVRDNTEAFF
>NA|TRBV6-8|TRBJ1-1|NA
TGTGCCATCAGCAGCCAAGGACAGCTTAATCGGAACACTGAAGCTTTCTTT
CAISSQGQLNRNTEAFF
>few|TRBV6-8|TRBJ1-3|TRBD1
TGTGCCAGCAGTACAGGGGATGGAAACACCATATATTTT
CASSTGDGNTIYF
>few|TRBV6-8|TRBJ2-1|TRBD1
TGTGCCAGCAGTGTACGACAGGGGTCCTACAATGAGCAGTTCTTC
CASSVRQGSYNEQFF
>few|TRBV14|TRBJ2-1|TRBD1
TGTGCCAGCAGCCGTTCCGGACAGGGACGTGAGCAGTTCTTC
CASSRSGQGREQFF
>NA|TRBV30|TRBJ1-1|NA
TGTGCCTGGGTTCCTCAGGGGTCGTACATCGCCTCGGGAAGAGCTTTCTTT
CAWVPQGSYIASGRAFF
>few|TRBV9|TRBJ2-3|TRBD2
TGTGCCAGCAGCGTAGTTGGACTAGCGGGGCTTAGCACAGATACGCAGTATTTT
CASSVVGLAGLSTDTQYF
>few|TRBV11-3|TRBJ1-1|NA
TGTGCCAGCAGCTTATCGCAGGATGTGGGCACTGAAGCTTTCTTT
CASSLSQDVGTEAFF
>few|TRBV11-3|TRBJ2-3|TRBD2
TGTGCCAGCAGCCTACTAGCGAGTAGCACAGATACGCAGTATTTT
CASSLLASSTDTQYF
>NA|TRBV30|TRBJ1-1|NA
TGTGCCTGGAGTAGGACGAAGAACACTGAAGCTTTCTTT
CAWSRTKNTEAFF
>medium-sized|TRBV11-3|TRBJ1-2|TRBD1
TGTGCCAGCCTAGCACAGGGGGGTGGCTATGGCTACACCTTC
CASLAQGGGYGYTF
>few|TRBV11-3|TRBJ2-7|TRBD1
TGTGCCAGCAGCCGTTCCGGGACAGGAGACGAGCAGTACTTC
CASSRSGTGDEQYF
>once|TRBV30|TRBJ1-3|TRBD1
TGTGCCTGGAAGCAGGGGGCGGGAAACACCATATATTTT
CAWKQGAGNTIYF
>medium-sized|TRBV11-3|TRBJ1-1|TRBD1
TGTGCCAGCAGCTTATCTACAGGGGGGAACACTGAAGCTTTCTTT
CASSLSTGGNTEAFF
>few|TRBV11-3|TRBJ1-1|NA
TGTGCCAGCAGCTTGGCCATCCTGACGATAAACACTGAAGCTTTCTTT
CASSLAILTINTEAFF
>NA|TRBV11-3|TRBJ2-5|TRBD1
TGTGCCAGCAGCTTAGGCGAAGACAGGGGCCTAGGCTTGAAGACCCAGTACTTC
CASSLGEDRGLGLKTQYF
>medium-sized|TRBV11-3|TRBJ1-5|TRBD1
TGTGCCAGCAGCCTGACAGGGACTTCTAGCAATCAGCCCCAGCATTTT
CASSLTGTSSNQPQHF
>NA|TRBV5-1|TRBJ2-1|TRBD2
TGCGCCAGCAGCTTGGGACTAGCGGGAACAACCTCCTACAATGAGCAGTTCTTC
CASSLGLAGTTSYNEQFF
>large|TRBV11-3|TRBJ1-1|NA
TGTGCCAGCAGCCCTTTCGTGGGTATGGACACTGAAGCTTTCTTT
CASSPFVGMDTEAFF
>medium-sized|TRBV11-3|TRBJ2-2|TRBD2
TGTGCCAGCAGACTAGGACTAGCGGGGGGACCTACGAACACCGGGGAGCTGTTTTTT
CASRLGLAGGPTNTGELFF
>NA|TRBV28|TRBJ2-6|NA
TGTGCCAGCAATGATAACTCACAGGGAAGGTGGTCTGGGGCCAACGTCCTGACTTTC
CASNDNSQGRWSGANVLTF
>medium-sized|TRBV11-3|TRBJ2-7|NA
TGTGCCAGCAGCTTAGGAGTCGGCTCCTACGAGCAGTACTTC
CASSLGVGSYEQYF
>NA|TRBV11-3|TRBJ1-6|NA
TGTGCCAGCAGCTTAGGAGTAGCTAATTCACCCCTCCACTTT
CASSLGVANSPLHF
>NA|TRBV19|TRBJ2-6|NA
TGTGCCAGTAGTATAGTTGGGGGGGCCGCGATTGTTAGTGGGGCCAACGTCCTGACTTTC
CASSIVGGAAIVSGANVLTF
>NA|TRBV11-3|TRBJ2-7|NA
TGTGCCAGCAGCTTAGATGCGGGGTCCTACGAGCAGTACTTC
CASSLDAGSYEQYF
>NA|TRBV30|TRBJ1-1|NA
TGTGCCTGGAGCGCCTTCCACCGGGGTGAAGCTTTCTTT
CAWSAFHRGEAFF
>few|TRBV6-8|TRBJ1-2|NA
TGTGCCAGCAGTTACTCGATTCCGGGGGCAAGCCGCACCTTC
CASSYSIPGASRTF
>NA|TRBV19|TRBJ2-3|TRBD2
TGTGCCAGTAGTATAGGGGCTAGCGGGAGCACAGATACGCAGTATTTT
CASSIGASGSTDTQYF
>few|TRBV6-8|TRBJ2-5|NA
TGTGCCAGCAGTTACTCGTCCCCCGGAGCGACCCAGTACTTC
CASSYSSPGATQYF
>NA|TRBV29-1|TRBJ1-4|NA
TGCAGCGGTTCGGGACCCTTGGACGAAAAACTGTTTTTT
CSGSGPLDEKLFF
>once|TRBV30|TRBJ1-2|NA
TGTGCCTGGAGTGTACTCTCCGCTGTCAACACCTTC
CAWSVLSAVNTF
>medium-sized|TRBV9|TRBJ1-2|NA
TGTGCCAGCAGTAGGGGGGCACGGGACGGTAATGGCTACACCTTC
CASSRGARDGNGYTF